These 4 T cell receptor beta chains share one sample of origin, sequenced in a study of blood T cell repertoires in COVID-19 (dated by TCRdb to the early 2020s). The protocol used for the library was the immunoSEQ multiplex PCR assay. The source is immuneACCESS, and TCRdb retained only in-frame sequences with V and J called. Part of the clones is not carried over; for the studies checked, unresolved V genes explain less than half of this, and the remainder is unexplained. Recorded for this sample are about 76,000 clones; about 85% of them occurred a single time. The ten largest make up about 10% of the sample. Sample: peripheral blood. The source of these receptors is a man in his 60s with COVID-19, enrolled during active disease.

The rearrangement links TRBV6-6 to TRBJ2-7; tentatively, D is TRBD2 (7 bases). The V gene's germline CDR1 is MNHNY and CDR2 SVGAGI (reference sequence). This CDR3 comprises 16 residues. V was pared by 2 bases and J by 7 bases, with 21 bases between. CDR3 sequence (DNA): TGTGCCAGCAGTTACGGGCGGGGGCCCCTGTCTATGGAGCAGTACTTC. Translated, it gives CASSYGRGPLSMEQYF.

This clone was detected a few times. The rearrangement joins TRBV5-1 to TRBJ2-2; D unclear. The germline V and J ends were trimmed by 2 bases and 5 bases, with 13 bases remaining between them. The CDR3 totals 15 residues. Germline V gene data show CDR1 as SGHRS and CDR2 as YFSETQ. CDR3 sequence reads: CASSFLSPGTGELFF. The CDR3 region has the DNA TGCGCCAGCAGCTTTCTCTCGCCGGGTACCGGGGAGCTGTTTTTT.

This clone was picked up one time. The J gene is TRBJ1-5, the V gene TRBV6-1, with unresolved D. The CDR3 runs to 19 residues. V shed 2 bases and J shed 1 base, with 21 bases lying between them. Germline V lookup: CDR1 MNHNS, CDR2 SASEGT. CDR3 region: CASSELQGRLLISNQPQHF. For the CDR3, the DNA is TGTGCCAGCAGTGAATTGCAAGGCAGGTTGTTAATAAGCAATCAGCCCCAGCATTTT.

CDR3 nucleotide sequence: TGCAGCGTTGGACCGGGGGAGACCCAGTACTTC. Translation gives CSVGPGETQYF. V is TRBV29-1 and J is TRBJ2-5; a possible D gene is TRBD2 (5 bases). Germline values: CDR1 SQVTM, CDR2 ANQGSEA. The germline V and J ends were trimmed by 4 bases and 5 bases, with 8 bases remaining between them. The CDR3 extends over 11 amino acids.